Included here is one TCR beta chain sequence, with context. This entry comes from a study of CD8 T cells in Susac syndrome. Blood CD8+ and CD4+ T cells underwent high-throughput TCR beta sequencing. The multiple sclerosis control group consisted of treatment-naive patients whose relapsing-remitting disease, which was either stable or active, fulfilled revised McDonald criteria. The CD8+ and CD4+ T cells were negatively isolated, with the TEMRA cells enriched by FACS. RNA was extracted with the RNeasy kit, and a quantity of roughly 0.45 to 1 ug was reverse transcribed using random hexamers. The authors amplified TCR beta CDR3 across 54 Vbeta and 13 Jbeta using immunoSEQ multiplex PCR. TCRdb re-analysed the immunoSEQ multiplex PCR reads in MiXCR, keeping a single row per CDR3 protein. The sample includes about 150,000 distinct CDR3 sequences, roughly 95% of them seen just once. Germline V CDR1 and CDR2: PRHDT, FYEKMQ (reference sequence). Trimming cost V 4 bases and J 11 bases, with 11 bases left between them. The CDR3 runs 11 residues.

This sequence was found in a human donor with multiple sclerosis. The chain joins TRBV13 to TRBJ1-1; D is possibly TRBD1 (6 bases). Sequencing was carried out using CD8+ T cells from PBMCs. The CDR3 here is CASSWGRTAFF. CDR3 sequence (DNA): TGTGCCAGCAGCTGGGGGCGAACGGCTTTCTTT.